This T cell receptor (beta chain) emerged from a study of PD-1 blockade in classical Hodgkin lymphoma. Data came from immunoSEQ multiplex PCR; TCRdb stores just in-frame clones and leaves some out. The sample contains 25,000 to 30,000 clones, around 88% of which appear only once. This clone was recorded once. Its antigen is unidentified. Study-wide results and caveats: Diminished baseline TCR diversity has been reported in newly diagnosed patients relative to healthy donors.

V was shortened by 2 bases and J by 2 bases, with 18 bases between the two germline ends. Germline CDR1 is SEHNR and CDR2 is FQNEAQ (reference sequence). The CDR3 is 18 amino acids. Relapse after autologous stem cell transplantation occurred in every patient, and brentuximab vedotin exposure varied. CD8+ T cells were isolated from thawed PBMCs by magnetic negative selection. The TCR was taken from a human donor with classical Hodgkin lymphoma. This rearrangement joins TRBV7-9 to TRBJ1-4, with TRBD1 as a possible D gene (5 bases). The source was CD8+ T cells from blood, collected at baseline. CDR3 sequence (DNA): TGTGCCAGCAGCTTAATGGGGGTGTACGGTAGGACTAATGAAAAACTGTTTTTT. Its translation is CASSLMGVYGRTNEKLFF.